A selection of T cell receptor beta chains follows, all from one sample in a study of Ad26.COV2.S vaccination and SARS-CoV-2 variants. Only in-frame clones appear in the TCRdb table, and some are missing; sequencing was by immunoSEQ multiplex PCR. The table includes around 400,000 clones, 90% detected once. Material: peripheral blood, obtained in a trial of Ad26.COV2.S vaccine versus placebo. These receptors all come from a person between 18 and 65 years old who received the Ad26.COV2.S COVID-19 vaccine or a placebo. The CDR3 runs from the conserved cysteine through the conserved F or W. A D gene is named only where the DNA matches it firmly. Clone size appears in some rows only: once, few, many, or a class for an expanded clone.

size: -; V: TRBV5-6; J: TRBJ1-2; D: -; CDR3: CASSNPGAPIYGYTF; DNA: TGTGCCAGCAGCAACCCAGGGGCTCCAATCTATGGCTACACCTTC
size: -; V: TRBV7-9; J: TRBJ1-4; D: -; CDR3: CASSFPQGTTNEKLFF; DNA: TGTGCCAGCAGCTTCCCTCAGGGGACAACTAATGAAAAACTGTTTTTT
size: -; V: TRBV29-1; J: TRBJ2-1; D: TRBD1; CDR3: CSVPGQGLYNEQFF; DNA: TGCAGCGTCCCGGGACAGGGATTATACAATGAGCAGTTCTTC
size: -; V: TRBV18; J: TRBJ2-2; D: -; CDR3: CASSTQDGGKNTGELFF; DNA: TGTGCCAGCTCAACCCAGGATGGGGGAAAGAACACCGGGGAGCTGTTTTTT
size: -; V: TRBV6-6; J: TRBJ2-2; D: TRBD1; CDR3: CASSPAGGNGELFF; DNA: TGTGCCAGCAGTCCTGCAGGGGGCAACGGGGAGCTGTTTTTT
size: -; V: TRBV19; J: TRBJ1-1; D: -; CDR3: CASSIDVNWQNAEAFF; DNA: TGTGCCAGTAGTATAGATGTAAATTGGCAAAATGCTGAAGCTTTCTTT
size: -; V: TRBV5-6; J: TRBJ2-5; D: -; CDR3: CASSVSRGIGTETQYF; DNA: TGTGCCAGCAGCGTCTCTCGGGGCATTGGGACGGAGACCCAGTACTTC
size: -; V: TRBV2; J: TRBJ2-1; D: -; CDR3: CASRDINREQFF; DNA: TGTGCCAGCAGGGATATCAACAGGGAGCAGTTCTTC
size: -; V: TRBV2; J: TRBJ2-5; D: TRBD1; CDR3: CASSPDRGRRETQYF; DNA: TGTGCCAGCAGTCCGGACAGGGGGCGACGAGAGACCCAGTACTTC
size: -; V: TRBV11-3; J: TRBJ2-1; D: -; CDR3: CASSLAPTPTYNEQFF; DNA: TGTGCCAGCAGCTTAGCCCCGACGCCCACCTACAATGAGCAGTTCTTC
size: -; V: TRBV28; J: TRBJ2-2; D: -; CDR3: CASSSYNTGELFF; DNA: TGTGCCAGCAGCTCCTATAACACCGGGGAGCTGTTTTTT
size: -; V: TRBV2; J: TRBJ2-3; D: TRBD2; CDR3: CASSAGVLKTQYF; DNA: TGTGCCAGCTCCGCGGGAGTGCTAAAGACGCAGTATTTT
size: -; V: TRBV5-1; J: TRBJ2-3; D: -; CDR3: CASSADHTDTQYF; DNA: TGCGCCAGCAGCGCAGACCATACAGATACGCAGTATTTT
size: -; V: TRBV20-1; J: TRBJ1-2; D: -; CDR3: CSARGGYTF; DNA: TGCAGTGCTAGAGGAGGCTACACCTTC
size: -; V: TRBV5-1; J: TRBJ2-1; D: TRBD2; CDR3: CASSLELAGSLNEQFF; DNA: TGCGCCAGCAGCTTGGAACTAGCGGGGTCCCTCAATGAGCAGTTCTTC
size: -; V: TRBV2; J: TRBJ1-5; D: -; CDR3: CASRDRKNQPQHF; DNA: TGTGCCAGCAGAGACAGAAAGAATCAGCCCCAGCATTTT
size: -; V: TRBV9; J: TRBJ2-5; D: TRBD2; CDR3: CASTSGSLEGETQYF; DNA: TGTGCCAGCACCAGCGGGAGCCTAGAGGGAGAGACCCAGTACTTC
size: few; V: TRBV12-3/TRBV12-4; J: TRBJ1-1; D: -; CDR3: CASSLIQGTEAFF; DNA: TGTGCCAGCAGTTTGATACAGGGCACTGAAGCTTTCTTT
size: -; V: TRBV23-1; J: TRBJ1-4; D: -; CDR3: CASPPYGYEKLFF; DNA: TGCGCCAGCCCGCCCTATGGTTATGAAAAACTGTTTTTT
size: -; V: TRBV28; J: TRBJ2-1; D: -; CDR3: CASSSYNEQFF; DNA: TGTGCCAGCAGCTCCTACAATGAGCAGTTCTTC
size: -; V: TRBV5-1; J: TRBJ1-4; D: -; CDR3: CASSLMGAQAEKLFF; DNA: TGCGCCAGCAGCTTGATGGGGGCTCAGGCTGAAAAACTGTTTTTT
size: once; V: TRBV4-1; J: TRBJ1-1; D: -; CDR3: CASSYGVNTEAFF; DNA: TGCGCCAGCAGCTATGGAGTGAACACTGAAGCTTTCTTT
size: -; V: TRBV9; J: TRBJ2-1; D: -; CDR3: CASSADYSSYNEQFF; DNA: TGTGCCAGCAGCGCAGACTACAGCTCCTACAATGAGCAGTTCTTC
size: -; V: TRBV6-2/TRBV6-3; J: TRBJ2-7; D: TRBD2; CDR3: CASSSVGTSGTYEQYF; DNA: TGTGCCAGCAGCTCCGTCGGGACTAGCGGTACCTACGAGCAGTACTTC
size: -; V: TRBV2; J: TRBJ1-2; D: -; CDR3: CASSEASGQPPNGYTF; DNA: TGTGCCAGCAGTGAAGCGTCCGGACAGCCCCCCAATGGCTACACCTTC
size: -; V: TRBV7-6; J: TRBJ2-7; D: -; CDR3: CASSPTSVQLYEQYF; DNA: TGTGCCAGCAGCCCTACTAGTGTTCAGCTTTACGAGCAGTACTTC
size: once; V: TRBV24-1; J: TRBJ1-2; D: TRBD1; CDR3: CATSYRQGSYGYTF; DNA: TGTGCCACCAGTTATCGACAGGGTTCCTATGGCTACACCTTC
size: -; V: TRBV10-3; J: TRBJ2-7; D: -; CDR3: CAISLGGREREQYF; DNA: TGTGCCATCAGCCTTGGAGGAAGGGAACGCGAGCAGTACTTC
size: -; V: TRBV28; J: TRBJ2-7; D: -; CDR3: CASSGSSGGEHYEQYF; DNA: TGTGCCAGCAGCGGATCCTCAGGGGGGGAGCACTACGAGCAGTACTTC
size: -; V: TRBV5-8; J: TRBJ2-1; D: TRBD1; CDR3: CASNRDSQIYNEQFF; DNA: TGTGCCAGCAACCGGGACAGCCAAATATACAATGAGCAGTTCTTC
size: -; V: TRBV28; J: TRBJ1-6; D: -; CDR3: CASSFTNYNSPLHF; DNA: TGTGCCAGCAGTTTCACGAACTATAATTCACCCCTCCACTTT
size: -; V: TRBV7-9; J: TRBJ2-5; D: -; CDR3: CASSLPLGVATQETQYF; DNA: TGTGCCAGCAGCTTACCCTTGGGAGTAGCTACACAAGAGACCCAGTACTTC
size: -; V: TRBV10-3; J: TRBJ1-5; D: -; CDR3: CAISESSPQPQHF; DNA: TGTGCCATCAGTGAGTCGAGTCCTCAGCCCCAGCATTTT
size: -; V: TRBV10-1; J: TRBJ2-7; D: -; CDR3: CASSQGRTNEQYF; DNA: TGCGCCAGCAGCCAAGGACGGACTAACGAGCAGTACTTC
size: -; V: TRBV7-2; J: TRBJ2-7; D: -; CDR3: CASSLARFGTLVEQYF; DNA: TGTGCCAGCAGCTTAGCCCGGTTTGGCACTCTTGTCGAGCAGTACTTC
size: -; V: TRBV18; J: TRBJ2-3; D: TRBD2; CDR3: CASSPYTGGPSDTQYF; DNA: TGTGCCAGCTCACCCTACACGGGAGGGCCTTCAGATACGCAGTATTTT
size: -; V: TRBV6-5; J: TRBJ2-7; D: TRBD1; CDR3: CASSYRGPTYEQYF; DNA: TGTGCCAGCAGTTACAGGGGGCCCACCTACGAGCAGTACTTC
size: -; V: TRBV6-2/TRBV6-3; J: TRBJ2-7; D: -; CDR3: CASSYGSGWYEQYF; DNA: TGTGCCAGCAGTTACGGTTCAGGGTGGTACGAGCAGTACTTC
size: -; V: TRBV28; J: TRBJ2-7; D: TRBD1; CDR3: CASSSPGQGLGEQYF; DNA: TGTGCCAGCAGTTCGCCGGGACAGGGGTTAGGCGAGCAGTACTTC
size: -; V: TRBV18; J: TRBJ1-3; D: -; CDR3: CASSPSWGLGNTIYF; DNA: TGTGCCAGCTCACCCTCCTGGGGCCTTGGAAACACCATATATTTT
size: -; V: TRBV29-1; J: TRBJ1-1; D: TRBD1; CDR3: CSVDHRGRGAFF; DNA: TGCAGCGTTGACCACAGGGGGCGAGGAGCTTTCTTT
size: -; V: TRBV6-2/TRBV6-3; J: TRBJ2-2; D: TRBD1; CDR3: CASSYPGQGRAGELFF; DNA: TGTGCCAGCAGTTACCCGGGACAGGGGAGGGCCGGGGAGCTGTTTTTT
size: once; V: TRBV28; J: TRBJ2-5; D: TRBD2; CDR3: CASGTSGRISQYF; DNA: TGTGCCAGCGGAACTAGCGGGAGAATTTCCCAGTACTTC
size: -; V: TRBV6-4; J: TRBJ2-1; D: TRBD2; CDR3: CASSKTSGSRDEQFF; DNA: TGTGCCAGCAGTAAAACTAGCGGGAGTCGGGATGAGCAGTTCTTC
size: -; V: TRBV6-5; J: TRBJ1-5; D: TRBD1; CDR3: CASSGQGYNQPQHF; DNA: TGTGCCAGCAGCGGACAGGGCTACAATCAGCCCCAGCATTTT
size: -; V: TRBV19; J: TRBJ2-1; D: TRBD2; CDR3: CASSIGGLAGVPYNEQFF; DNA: TGTGCCAGTAGTATAGGGGGACTAGCGGGAGTCCCCTACAATGAGCAGTTCTTC
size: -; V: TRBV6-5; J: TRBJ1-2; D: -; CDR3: CASSSGWQGLYGYTF; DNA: TGTGCCAGCAGTTCGGGGTGGCAGGGGTTATATGGCTACACCTTC
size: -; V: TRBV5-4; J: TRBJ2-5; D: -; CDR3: CASSLKGGRETQYF; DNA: TGTGCCAGCAGCTTGAAAGGGGGAAGAGAGACCCAGTACTTC
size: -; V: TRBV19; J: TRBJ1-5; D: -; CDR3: CASSRNRDNQPQHF; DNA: TGTGCCAGTAGCCGCAACCGGGATAATCAGCCCCAGCATTTT
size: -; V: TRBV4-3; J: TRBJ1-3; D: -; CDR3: CASSQDTGSGNTIYF; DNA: TGCGCCAGCAGCCAAGATACTGGCTCTGGAAACACCATATATTTT
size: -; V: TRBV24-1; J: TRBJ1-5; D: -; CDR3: CATSGRDNQPQHF; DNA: TGTGCCACCAGTGGACGGGACAATCAGCCCCAGCATTTT
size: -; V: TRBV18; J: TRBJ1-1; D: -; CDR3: CASSPDPNTEAFF; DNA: TGTGCCAGCTCACCAGACCCGAACACTGAAGCTTTCTTT
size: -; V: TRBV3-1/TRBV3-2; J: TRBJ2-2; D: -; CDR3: CASSPGAISTGELFF; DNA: TGTGCCAGCAGCCCCGGGGCAATTTCCACCGGGGAGCTGTTTTTT
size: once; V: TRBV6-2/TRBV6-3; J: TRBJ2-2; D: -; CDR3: CASSTSGTPNTGELFF; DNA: TGTGCCAGCAGTACATCCGGGACTCCGAACACCGGGGAGCTGTTTTTT
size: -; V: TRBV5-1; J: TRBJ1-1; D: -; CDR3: CASSLSAVWAEAFF; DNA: TGCGCCAGCAGCTTGTCCGCAGTCTGGGCTGAAGCTTTCTTT
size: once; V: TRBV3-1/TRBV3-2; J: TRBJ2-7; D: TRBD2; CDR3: CASSHTGTSYEQYF; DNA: TGTGCCAGCAGCCACACCGGGACTAGCTACGAGCAGTACTTC
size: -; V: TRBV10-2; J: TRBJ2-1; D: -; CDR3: CASSLGRVNEQFF; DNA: TGCGCCAGCAGTTTGGGCAGGGTCAATGAGCAGTTCTTC